This T cell receptor beta chain was observed in a study of shared clonotypes between healthy human individuals. Study results and caveats: The researchers took only blood, and tissue repertoires probably look different.

It was about 100 million PBMCs that unsorted samples used for genomic DNA. Notes on this clone: Its antigen is still unknown.

Among the unsorted PBMC samples, replicate PCRs used around 300 ng DNA, 30,000 to 35,000 T cell genomes. Sequencing on ten immunoSEQ deep assay plates was performed for unsorted PBMC DNA. Some clones are missing from TCRdb's copy, which holds only in-frame ones; the method was immunoSEQ multiplex PCR. The data contain fewer than 550,000 clones, over 75% of them seen just once; the ten biggest clones take up about 12%. Sequencing was done on a sample of PBMCs. The sequence came from a woman in her forties in good health. Some clones in this sample may be carry-over from other donors' samples.

The CDR3 is CASSLTEGSTQYF. CDR3 sequence (DNA): TGTGCCAGCAGCCTTACCGAGGGGAGTACGCAGTATTTT. J is TRBJ2-3 and V is TRBV6-4; D could derive from TRBD1 or TRBD2 (5 bases each). The CDR3 has 13 residues. Germline V gene sequence: CDR1 MRHNA, CDR2 SNTAGT. Trimming took off 6 bases at V and 8 bases at J, with 15 bases between the two ends.